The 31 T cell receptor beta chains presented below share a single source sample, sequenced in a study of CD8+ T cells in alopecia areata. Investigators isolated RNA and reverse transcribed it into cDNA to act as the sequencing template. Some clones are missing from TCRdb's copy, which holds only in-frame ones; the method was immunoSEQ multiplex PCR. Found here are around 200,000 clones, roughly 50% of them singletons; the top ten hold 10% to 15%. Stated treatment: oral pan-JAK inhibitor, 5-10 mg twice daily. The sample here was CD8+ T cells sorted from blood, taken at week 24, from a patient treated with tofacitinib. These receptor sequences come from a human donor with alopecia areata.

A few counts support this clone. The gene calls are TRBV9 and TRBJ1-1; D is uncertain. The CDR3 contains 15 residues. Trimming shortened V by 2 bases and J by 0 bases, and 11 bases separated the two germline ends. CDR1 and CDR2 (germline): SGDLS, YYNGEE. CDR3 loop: CASSVSGWLNTEAFF. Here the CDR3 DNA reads TGTGCCAGCAGCGTCTCTGGGTGGTTGAACACTGAAGCTTTCTTT. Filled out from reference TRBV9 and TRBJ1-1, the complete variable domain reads DSGVTQTPKHLITATGQRVTLRCSPRSGDLSVYWYQQSLDQGLQFLIQYYNGEERAKGNILERFSAQQFPDLHSELNLSSLELGDSALYFCASSVSGWLNTEAFFGQGTRLTVV.

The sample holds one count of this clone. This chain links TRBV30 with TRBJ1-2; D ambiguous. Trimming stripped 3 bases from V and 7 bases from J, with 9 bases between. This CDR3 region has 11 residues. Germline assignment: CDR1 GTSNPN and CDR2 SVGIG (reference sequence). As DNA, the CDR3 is TGTGCCTGGAGAGCAGTCGTTGGCTACACCTTC. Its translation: CAWRAVVGYTF.

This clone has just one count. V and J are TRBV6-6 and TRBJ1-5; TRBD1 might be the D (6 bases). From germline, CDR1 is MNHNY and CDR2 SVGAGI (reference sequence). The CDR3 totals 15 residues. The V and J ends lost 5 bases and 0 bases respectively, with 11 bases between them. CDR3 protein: CASSQQGDSNQPQHF. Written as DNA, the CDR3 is TGTGCCAGCAGTCAACAGGGAGATAGCAATCAGCCCCAGCATTTT.

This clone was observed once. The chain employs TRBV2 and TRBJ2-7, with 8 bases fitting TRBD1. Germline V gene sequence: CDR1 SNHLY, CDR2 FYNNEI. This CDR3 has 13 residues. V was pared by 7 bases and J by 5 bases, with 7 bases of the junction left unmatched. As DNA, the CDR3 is TGTGCCAGCATGAGACAGGGGCGCGACGAGCAGTACTTC. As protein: CASMRQGRDEQYF. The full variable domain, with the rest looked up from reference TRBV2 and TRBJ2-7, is EPEVTQTPSHQVTQMGQEVILRCVPISNHLYFYWYRQILGQKVEFLVSFYNNEISEKSEIFDDQFSVERPDGSNFTLKIRSTKLEDSAMYFCASMRQGRDEQYFGPGTRLTVT.

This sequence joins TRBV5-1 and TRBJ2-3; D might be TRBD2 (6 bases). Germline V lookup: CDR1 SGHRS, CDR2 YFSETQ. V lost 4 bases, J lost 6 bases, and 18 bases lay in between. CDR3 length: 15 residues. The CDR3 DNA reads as TGCGCCAGCAGCCTCCCCCCCTTTCGGGGGGATACGCAGTATTTT. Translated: CASSLPPFRGDTQYF.

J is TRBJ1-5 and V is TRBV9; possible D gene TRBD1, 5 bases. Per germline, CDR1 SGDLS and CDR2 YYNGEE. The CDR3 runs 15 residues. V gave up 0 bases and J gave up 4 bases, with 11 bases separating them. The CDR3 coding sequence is TGTGCCAGCAGCGTAGATGAGGGGTTGAATCAGCCCCAGCATTTT. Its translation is CASSVDEGLNQPQHF.

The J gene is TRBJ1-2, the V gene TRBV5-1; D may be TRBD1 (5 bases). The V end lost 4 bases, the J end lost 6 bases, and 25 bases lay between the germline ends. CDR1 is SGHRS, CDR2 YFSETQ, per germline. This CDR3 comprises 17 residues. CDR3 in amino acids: CASSTEAPGRRLDGYTF. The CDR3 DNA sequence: TGCGCCAGCAGCACCGAGGCGCCGGGACGGAGACTCGATGGCTACACCTTC.

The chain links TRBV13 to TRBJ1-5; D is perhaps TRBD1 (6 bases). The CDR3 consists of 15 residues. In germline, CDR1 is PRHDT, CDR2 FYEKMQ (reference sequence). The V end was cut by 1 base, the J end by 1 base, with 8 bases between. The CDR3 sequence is CASSLAGQSNQPQHF. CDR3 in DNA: TGTGCCAGCAGCTTAGCCGGACAGAGCAATCAGCCCCAGCATTTT. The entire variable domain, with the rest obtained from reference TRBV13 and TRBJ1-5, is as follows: AAGVIQSPRHLIKEKRETATLKCYPIPRHDTVYWYQQGPGQDPQFLISFYEKMQSDKGSIPDRFSAQQFSDYHSELNMSSLELGDSALYFCASSLAGQSNQPQHFGDGTRLSIL.

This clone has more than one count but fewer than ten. The CDR3 reads CASSLAGHGFF. The CDR3 coding sequence is TGTGCCAGCAGCTTGGCCGGCCATGGGTTCTTC. V and J are TRBV5-6 and TRBJ2-1; D gene unclear. The CDR3 runs 11 residues. CDR1 SGHDT and CDR2 YYEEEE come from the germline V gene. Deletions cut 0 bases from V and 15 bases from J, with 10 bases between. Full variable domain (rest looked up from reference TRBV5-6 and TRBJ2-1): DAGVTQSPTHLIKTRGQQVTLRCSPKSGHDTVSWYQQALGQGPQFIFQYYEEEERQRGNFPDRFSGHQFPNYSSELNVNALLLGDSALYLCASSLAGHGFFGPGTRLTVL.

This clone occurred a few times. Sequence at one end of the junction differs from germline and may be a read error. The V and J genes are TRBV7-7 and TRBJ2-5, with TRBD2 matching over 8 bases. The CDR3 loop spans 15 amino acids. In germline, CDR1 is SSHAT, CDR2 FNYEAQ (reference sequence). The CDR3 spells CASSTTGGAGETQYF. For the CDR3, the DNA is TGTGCTAGCAGCACAACCGGGGGGGCCGGGGAGACCCAGTACTTC.

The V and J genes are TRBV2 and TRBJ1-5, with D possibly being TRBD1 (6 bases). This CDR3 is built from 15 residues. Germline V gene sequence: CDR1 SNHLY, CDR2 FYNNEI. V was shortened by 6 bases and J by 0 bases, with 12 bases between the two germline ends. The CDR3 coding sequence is TGTGCCAGCAGGGCTCAGGGGTATAGCAATCAGCCCCAGCATTTT. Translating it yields CASRAQGYSNQPQHF.

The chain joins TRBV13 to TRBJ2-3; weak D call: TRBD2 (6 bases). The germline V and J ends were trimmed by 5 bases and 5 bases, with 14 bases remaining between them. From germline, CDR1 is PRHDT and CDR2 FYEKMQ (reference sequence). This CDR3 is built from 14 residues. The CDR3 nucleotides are TGTGCCAGCAGCGAAAGACTAGAGAGAGATACGCAGTATTTT. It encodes CASSERLERDTQYF.

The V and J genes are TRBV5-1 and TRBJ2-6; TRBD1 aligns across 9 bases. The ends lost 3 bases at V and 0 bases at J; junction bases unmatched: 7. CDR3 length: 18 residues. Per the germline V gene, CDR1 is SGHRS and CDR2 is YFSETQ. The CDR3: CASSWPGQGHSGANVLTF. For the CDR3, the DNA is TGCGCCAGCAGCTGGCCGGGACAGGGCCACTCTGGGGCCAACGTCCTGACTTTC.

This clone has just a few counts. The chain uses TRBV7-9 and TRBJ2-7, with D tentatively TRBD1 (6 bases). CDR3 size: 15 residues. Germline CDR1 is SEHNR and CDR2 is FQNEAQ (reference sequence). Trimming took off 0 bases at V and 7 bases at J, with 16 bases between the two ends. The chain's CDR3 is CASSLARQGMREQYF. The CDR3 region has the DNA TGTGCCAGCAGCTTAGCTCGGCAGGGGATGAGGGAGCAGTACTTC.

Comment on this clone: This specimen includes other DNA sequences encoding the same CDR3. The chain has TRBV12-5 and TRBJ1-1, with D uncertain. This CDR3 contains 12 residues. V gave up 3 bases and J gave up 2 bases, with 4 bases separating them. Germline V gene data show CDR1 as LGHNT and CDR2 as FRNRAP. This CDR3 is CASGLGNTEAFF. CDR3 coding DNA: TGTGCTAGTGGTTTAGGTAACACTGAAGCTTTCTTT.

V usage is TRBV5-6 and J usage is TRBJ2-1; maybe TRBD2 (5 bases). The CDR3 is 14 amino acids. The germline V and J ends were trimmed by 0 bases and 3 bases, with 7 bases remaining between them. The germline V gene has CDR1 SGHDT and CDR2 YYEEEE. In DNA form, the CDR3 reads TGTGCCAGCAGCTTGGCCCGGGACTACAATGAGCAGTTCTTC. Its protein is CASSLARDYNEQFF.

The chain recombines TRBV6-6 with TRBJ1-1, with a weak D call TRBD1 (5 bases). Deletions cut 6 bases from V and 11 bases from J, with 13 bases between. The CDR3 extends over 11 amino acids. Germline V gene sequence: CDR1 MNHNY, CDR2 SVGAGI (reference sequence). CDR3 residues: CASSWTEGAFF. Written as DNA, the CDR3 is TGTGCCAGCAGCTGGACCGAGGGGGCTTTCTTT.

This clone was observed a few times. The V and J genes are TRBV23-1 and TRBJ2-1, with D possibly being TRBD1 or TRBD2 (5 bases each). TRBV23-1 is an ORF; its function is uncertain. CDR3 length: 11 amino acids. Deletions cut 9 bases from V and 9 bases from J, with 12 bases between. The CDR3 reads CASMLGGEQFF. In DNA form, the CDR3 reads TGCGCCAGTATGCTTGGGGGTGAGCAGTTCTTC.

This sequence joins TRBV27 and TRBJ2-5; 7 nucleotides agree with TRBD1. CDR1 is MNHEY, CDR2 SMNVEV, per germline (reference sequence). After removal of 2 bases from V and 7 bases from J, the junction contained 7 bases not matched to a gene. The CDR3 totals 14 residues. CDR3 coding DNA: TGTGCCAGCAGTTTAATCGAGGGGGCGGCGACCCAGTACTTC. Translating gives CASSLIEGAATQYF.

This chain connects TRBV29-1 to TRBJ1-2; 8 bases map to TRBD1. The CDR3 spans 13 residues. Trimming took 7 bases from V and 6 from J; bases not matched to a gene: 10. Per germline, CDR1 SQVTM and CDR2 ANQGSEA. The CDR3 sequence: CSARHRGGDGYTF. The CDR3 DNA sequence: TGCAGCGCCCGCCACAGGGGGGGTGATGGCTACACCTTC.

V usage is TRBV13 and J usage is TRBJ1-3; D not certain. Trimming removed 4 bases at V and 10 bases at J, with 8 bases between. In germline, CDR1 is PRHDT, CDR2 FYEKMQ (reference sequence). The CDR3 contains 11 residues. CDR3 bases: TGTGCCAGCAGCTCGGACGTTACCATATATTTT. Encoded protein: CASSSDVTIYF. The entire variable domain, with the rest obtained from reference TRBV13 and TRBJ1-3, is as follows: AAGVIQSPRHLIKEKRETATLKCYPIPRHDTVYWYQQGPGQDPQFLISFYEKMQSDKGSIPDRFSAQQFSDYHSELNMSSLELGDSALYFCASSSDVTIYFGEGSWLTVV.

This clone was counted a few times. CDR3 coding DNA: TGTGCCAGCAGTTACTTGCAGGGCCCGCACCAAGAGACCCAGTACTTC. Its protein product is CASSYLQGPHQETQYF. This chain connects TRBV6-4 to TRBJ2-5; tentatively, D is TRBD1 (5 bases). Trimming left V 5 bases short and J 0 bases short, with 16 bases between. The CDR3 is 16 residues long. Germline assignment: CDR1 MRHNA and CDR2 SNTAGT.

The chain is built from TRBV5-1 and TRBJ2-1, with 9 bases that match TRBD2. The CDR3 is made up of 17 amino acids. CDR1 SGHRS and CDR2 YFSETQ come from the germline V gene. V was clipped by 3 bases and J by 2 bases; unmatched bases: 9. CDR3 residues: CASSWRASGAAYNEQFF. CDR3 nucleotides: TGCGCCAGCAGCTGGCGGGCTAGCGGGGCGGCCTACAATGAGCAGTTCTTC. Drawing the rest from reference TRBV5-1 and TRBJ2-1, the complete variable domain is KAGVTQTPRYLIKTRGQQVTLSCSPISGHRSVSWYQQTPGQGLQFLFEYFSETQRNKGNFPGRFSGRQFSNSRSEMNVSTLELGDSALYLCASSWRASGAAYNEQFFGPGTRLTVL.

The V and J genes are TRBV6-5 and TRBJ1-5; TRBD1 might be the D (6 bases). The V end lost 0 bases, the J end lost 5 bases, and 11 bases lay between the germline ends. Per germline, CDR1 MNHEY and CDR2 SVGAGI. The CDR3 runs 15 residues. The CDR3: CASSYSGHGDQPQHF. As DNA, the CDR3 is TGTGCCAGCAGTTACTCGGGACACGGAGATCAGCCCCAGCATTTT.

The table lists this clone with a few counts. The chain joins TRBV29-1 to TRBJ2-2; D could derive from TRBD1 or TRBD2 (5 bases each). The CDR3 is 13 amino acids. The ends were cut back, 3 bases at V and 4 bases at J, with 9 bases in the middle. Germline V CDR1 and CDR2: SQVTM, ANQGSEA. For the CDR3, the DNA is TGCAGCGTTGAGTGGGGGACCACCGGGGAGCTGTTTTTT. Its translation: CSVEWGTTGELFF.

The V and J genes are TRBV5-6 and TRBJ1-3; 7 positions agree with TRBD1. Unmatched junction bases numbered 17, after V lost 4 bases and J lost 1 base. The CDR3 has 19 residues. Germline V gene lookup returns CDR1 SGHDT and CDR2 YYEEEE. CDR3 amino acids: CASSPKNRGGVLSGNTIYF. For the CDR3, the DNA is TGTGCCAGCAGCCCGAAGAACAGGGGAGGGGTCCTGTCTGGAAACACCATATATTTT.

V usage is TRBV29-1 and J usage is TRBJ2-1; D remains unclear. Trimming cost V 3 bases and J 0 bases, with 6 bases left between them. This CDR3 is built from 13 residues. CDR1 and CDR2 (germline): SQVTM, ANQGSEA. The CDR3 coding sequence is TGCAGCGTTGACCGTAGCTCCTACAATGAGCAGTTCTTC. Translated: CSVDRSSYNEQFF.

The CDR3 loop reads CASSLGQSATNEKLFF. The CDR3 DNA reads TGTGCCAGCAGTTTAGGTCAGAGTGCAACTAATGAAAAACTGTTTTTT. This chain joins TRBV27 and TRBJ1-4; no definite D call. The CDR3 sequence is 16 residues long. V was cut by 2 bases and J by 0 bases, with 10 bases left in between. CDR1 and CDR2 from the germline V gene are MNHEY and SMNVEV (reference sequence).

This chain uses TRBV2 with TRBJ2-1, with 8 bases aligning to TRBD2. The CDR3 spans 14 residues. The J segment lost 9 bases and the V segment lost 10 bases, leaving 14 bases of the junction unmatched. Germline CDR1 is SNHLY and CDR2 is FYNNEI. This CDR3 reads CANPLSGGPGEQFF. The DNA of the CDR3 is TGTGCCAACCCACTTTCGGGGGGGCCTGGTGAGCAGTTCTTC.

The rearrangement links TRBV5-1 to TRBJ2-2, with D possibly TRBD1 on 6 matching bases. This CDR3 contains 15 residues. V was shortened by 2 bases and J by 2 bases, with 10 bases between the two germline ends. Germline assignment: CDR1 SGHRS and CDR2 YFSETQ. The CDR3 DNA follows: TGCGCCAGCAGCTTATGGACAGAAAACACCGGGGAGCTGTTTTTT. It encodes CASSLWTENTGELFF.

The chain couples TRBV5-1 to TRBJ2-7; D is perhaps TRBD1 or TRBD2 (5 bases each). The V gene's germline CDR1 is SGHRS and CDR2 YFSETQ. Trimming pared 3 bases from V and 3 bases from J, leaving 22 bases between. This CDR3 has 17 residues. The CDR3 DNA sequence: TGCGCCAGCAGCTCCCCAGCCGATTCCGGGGCGGACTACGAGCAGTACTTC. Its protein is CASSSPADSGADYEQYF.